Sequencing of this T cell receptor beta chain was carried out in a study of blood T cell repertoires in COVID-19. Study-wide context: Whether acute or convalescent, the COVID-19 samples came from the United States, Italy and Spain. The analysed material was cDNA or gDNA that came from T cells, B-cell-depleted T cells, or PBMCs.

From germline, CDR1 is MNHEY and CDR2 SMNVEV (reference sequence). V gave up 5 bases and J gave up 7 bases, with 14 bases separating them. The CDR3 consists of 13 residues. As handled by the study authors: Nucleated cell counts were estimated from reference gene primer amplification. Sequenced by immunoSEQ multiplex PCR; TCRdb stores in-frame clones only, minus some. The V and J calls and clone size are taken from that table; D and trimming were inferred from the DNA. Here the sample spans 68,000 or so clones, about nine tenths being singletons. Sequencing was done on a sample of peripheral blood. This chain uses TRBV27 with TRBJ1-2, with D hard to call. The receptor was derived from a woman in her 70s with acute or convalescent COVID-19. The CDR3 DNA follows: TGTGCCAGCAGTCTTTCGGGAGGTCTTGGCTACACCTTC. Translated: CASSLSGGLGYTF.